The clone carrying this TCR beta chain was detected many times. What it binds is unknown. This sample was taken from a study of T cells in Graves' hyperthyroidism and ophthalmopathy. Study-wide findings and caveats: Peripheral blood also featured most of the thyroid clonotypes expanded above 0.001. The model identified upcoming ophthalmopathy a median around 7.1 months ahead of onset.

Amplification of TCR beta CDR3 regions was performed using RNA transcripts as template. RT-PCR in the first round (using the HTBI primer set) targeted the TCR CDR3. TCRdb recomputed calls from the multiplex PCR reads with MiXCR, one row per CDR3 protein. The top ten hold just over 8% of the sample, which has hundreds of thousands of distinct CDR3 sequences, 46% seen once. The CDR3 is 15 residues long. V lost 4 bases and J 7 bases, leaving 22 bases between the germline ends. Looked up from germline, CDR1 is DFQATT and CDR2 is SNEGSKA (reference sequence). This chain uses TRBV20-1 with TRBJ2-5; possibly TRBD1 for D (6 bases). The sequenced sample consisted of peripheral blood or thyroid tissue (not recorded which). The source of this sequence is a woman aged 18-35 years with Graves' hyperthyroidism. The DNA of the CDR3 is TGCAGTGCTACCCAAAGCAGGGGATCAGGTGGGACCCAGTACTTC. Residues: CSATQSRGSGGTQYF.